These 23 T cell receptor beta chains share one sample of origin, sequenced in a study of Graves' ophthalmopathy and Graves' hyperthyroidism. Researchers took RNA transcripts and amplified TCR beta CDR3 regions from them. Second-round multiplex PCR came after first-round RT-PCR with HTBI primers. TCRdb itself ran the multiplex PCR reads through MiXCR, one entry per CDR3 protein. The repertoire holds 680,000 or so distinct CDR3 sequences, with 22% as singletons. Sequenced: peripheral blood. The source is a woman aged 18-29 years with stable Graves' hyperthyroidism. Some clones in this sample may be carry-over from other donors' samples.

This clonotype has a handful of counts. The chain couples TRBV14 to TRBJ2-5; D call uncertain. Trimming removed 0 bases from V and 4 bases from J, with 6 bases in between. Germline-derived CDR1 and CDR2 are SGHDN and FVKESK. The CDR3 runs 13 residues. The CDR3 nucleotides are TGTGCCAGCAGCCAAGAGTTTCGAGAGACCCAGTACTTC. Translation: CASSQEFRETQYF.

The chain recombines TRBV10-1 with TRBJ1-1; possibly TRBD1 for D (5 bases). This CDR3 contains 14 residues. V lost 6 bases to trimming and J lost 3 bases, with 14 bases between them. Germline CDR1 reads WNHNN; CDR2 reads SYGVQD (reference sequence). The CDR3 region has the DNA TGCGCCAGCAGCTTGGTCGTCAGGGACACTGAAGCTTTCTTT. The encoded protein is CASSLVVRDTEAFF.

This clonotype was counted ten times or more. This chain uses TRBV15 with TRBJ1-3; D is possibly TRBD1 (6 bases). Germline V gene sequence: CDR1 LNHNV, CDR2 YYDKDF (reference sequence). With 4 bases removed from V and 3 bases from J, the gap between germline ends came to 19 bases. CDR3 length: 17 residues. The CDR3 DNA reads TGTGCCACCAGCATCGGCCAAGGGGGGGCTCGTGGAAACACCATATATTTT. It encodes CATSIGQGGARGNTIYF.

This clonotype was counted a few times. The J gene is TRBJ2-7, the V gene TRBV11-2, with D maybe TRBD2 (6 bases). The V and J ends lost 1 base and 0 bases respectively, with 13 bases between them. CDR3 size: 16 residues. CDR1 and CDR2 from the germline V gene are SGHAT and FQNNGV. The DNA of the CDR3 is TGTGCCAGCAGCTTAGTAGGTGGGGGGTACTCCTACGAGCAGTACTTC. Residues: CASSLVGGGYSYEQYF. The entire variable domain, with the rest obtained from reference TRBV11-2 and TRBJ2-7, is as follows: EAGVAQSPRYKIIEKRQSVAFWCNPISGHATLYWYQQILGQGPKLLIQFQNNGVVDDSQLPKDRFSAERLKGVDSTLKIQPAKLEDSAVYLCASSLVGGGYSYEQYFGPGTRLTVT.

There are many counts of this clonotype. V is TRBV7-2 and J is TRBJ1-1, with D unclear. Trimming left V 3 bases short and J 4 bases short, with 12 bases between. CDR1 and CDR2 from the germline V gene are SGHTA and FQGNSA. This CDR3 region has 14 residues. The CDR3 sequence is CASSLGRELTEAFF. DNA of the CDR3: TGTGCCAGCAGCTTGGGAAGGGAGCTCACTGAAGCTTTCTTT.

The rearrangement links TRBV5-1 to TRBJ2-2; tentatively, D is TRBD1 (5 bases). Germline V gives CDR1 SGHRS, CDR2 YFSETQ. This CDR3 is built from 14 residues. Trimming stripped 4 bases from V and 2 bases from J, with 9 bases between. CDR3 sequence: CASSETDNTGELFF. CDR3 sequence (DNA): TGCGCCAGCAGCGAGACAGACAACACCGGGGAGCTGTTTTTT. The full variable domain, in which reference TRBV5-1 and TRBJ2-2 provide the parts outside the CDR3, is KAGVTQTPRYLIKTRGQQVTLSCSPISGHRSVSWYQQTPGQGLQFLFEYFSETQRNKGNFPGRFSGRQFSNSRSEMNVSTLELGDSALYLCASSETDNTGELFFGEGSRLTVL.

In its sample, this clonotype was seen many times. The chain employs TRBV7-3 and TRBJ2-5; 10 bases are a match to TRBD2. V trimming: 4 bases; J trimming: 6 bases; junction bases outside the gene matches: 8. CDR1 and CDR2 from the germline V gene are SGHTA and FQGTGA. The CDR3 sequence is 15 residues long. DNA of the CDR3: TGTGCCAGCAGCTCCCAAGCGGGGGGGCAGAAGACCCAGTACTTC. Residues: CASSSQAGGQKTQYF. Filled out from reference TRBV7-3 and TRBJ2-5, the complete variable domain reads GAGVSQTPSNKVTEKGKYVELRCDPISGHTALYWYRQSLGQGPEFLIYFQGTGAADDSGLPNDRFFAVRPEGSVSTLKIQRTERGDSAVYLCASSSQAGGQKTQYFGPGTRLLVL.

The chain recombines TRBV28 with TRBJ1-5, with a weak D call TRBD1 (5 bases). Germline values: CDR1 MDHEN, CDR2 SYDVKM. Trimming took 3 bases from V and 4 from J, leaving 10 bases between them. The CDR3 extends over 14 amino acids. The chain's CDR3 is CASSLCQGNQPQHF. CDR3 DNA: TGTGCCAGCAGTTTGTGTCAGGGAAATCAGCCCCAGCATTTT.

This rearrangement joins TRBV20-1 to TRBJ1-5; possible D gene TRBD1, 6 bases. Germline CDR1 and CDR2: DFQATT and SNEGSKA (reference sequence). V lost 5 bases and J 6 bases, leaving 23 bases between the germline ends. This CDR3 region has 16 residues. The CDR3 DNA follows: TGCAGTGCTGCTTTTACCGGGACACGTTTAGGTCAGCCCCAGCATTTT. Protein sequence: CSAAFTGTRLGQPQHF.

The genes are TRBV5-1 and TRBJ2-5, with a possible D match to TRBD2 (6 bases). Germline V gene sequence: CDR1 SGHRS, CDR2 YFSETQ. Trimming took off 5 bases at V and 1 base at J, with 9 bases between the two ends. The CDR3 length is 13 residues. CDR3 residues: CASRRDFQETQYF. The CDR3 DNA is TGCGCCAGCAGGCGGGACTTCCAAGAGACCCAGTACTTC.

V is TRBV28 and J is TRBJ1-2; D might be TRBD1 (5 bases). V was pared by 5 bases and J by 8 bases, with 12 bases between. Germline V gives CDR1 MDHEN, CDR2 SYDVKM. There are 12 residues in the CDR3. CDR3 sequence reads: CASSPGLRGYTF. The CDR3 DNA reads as TGTGCCAGCAGTCCGGGACTTCGGGGCTACACCTTC.

This clonotype was seen many times. The chain is built from TRBV20-1 and TRBJ1-5; no definite D call. This CDR3 spans 13 amino acids. V lost 1 base and J 3 bases, leaving 7 bases between the germline ends. CDR1 and CDR2 from the germline V gene are DFQATT and SNEGSKA (reference sequence). CDR3 DNA sequence: TGCAGTGCTAGAGGAGCCAACAATCAGCCCCAGCATTTT. Translating gives CSARGANNQPQHF.

This clonotype showed up many times. The chain combines TRBV4-2 with TRBJ2-5; 8 nucleotides align to TRBD2. With 3 bases clipped from V and 4 bases from J, the junction kept 7 bases outside the gene matches. The length of the CDR3 is 15 residues. Germline V gene lookup returns CDR1 LGHNA and CDR2 YNFKEQ. The CDR3 DNA sequence: TGTGCCAGCAGCCAGTCCGGGACTAGTCTAGAGACCCAGTACTTC. Protein: CASSQSGTSLETQYF.

V is TRBV29-1 and J is TRBJ2-4; unclear D gene. The CDR3 runs to 13 residues. Trimming cost V 6 bases and J 1 base, with 10 bases left between them. Germline V CDR1 and CDR2: SQVTM, ANQGSEA. The CDR3 region is CSVSGDAKNIQYF. In nucleotides, the CDR3 is TGCAGCGTGAGTGGGGATGCCAAAAACATTCAGTACTTC.

This clonotype has a handful of counts. The chain uses TRBV15 and TRBJ1-5, with D perhaps TRBD1 (6 bases). V shed 4 bases and J shed 3 bases, with 13 bases lying between them. The CDR3 is 15 amino acids. Germline V gene sequence: CDR1 LNHNV, CDR2 YYDKDF (reference sequence). In DNA, the CDR3 is TGTGCCACCAGCACTCAGGGGTCTCTCAATCAGCCCCAGCATTTT. Amino acids: CATSTQGSLNQPQHF.

This clonotype was detected many times. The chain employs TRBV12-3 or TRBV12-4 and TRBJ2-7; D gene uncertain. This CDR3 comprises 14 residues. V dropped 3 bases and J dropped 1 base, with 10 bases sitting between them. DNA of the CDR3: TGTGCCAGCAGTTTGAACAGTCCTTCCTACGAGCAGTACTTC. Its protein product is CASSLNSPSYEQYF.

The V gene is TRBV6-5, the J gene TRBJ1-2; D is unresolved. Germline-derived CDR1 and CDR2 are MNHEY and SVGAGI. There are 11 residues in the CDR3. With 4 bases removed from V and 5 bases from J, the gap between germline ends came to 5 bases. The CDR3 coding sequence is TGTGCCAGCAGTTCGATATATGGCTACACCTTC. As protein: CASSSIYGYTF.

This clonotype was counted at least ten times. The V gene is TRBV25-1, the J gene TRBJ2-7; tentatively, D is TRBD1 or TRBD2 (6 bases each). CDR1 is MGHDK and CDR2 is SYGVNS in the germline V gene. The germline V and J ends were trimmed by 2 bases and 4 bases, with 9 bases remaining between them. There are 13 residues in the CDR3. CDR3 nucleotides: TGTGCCAGCAGTGAAGGGGGGCAGTACGAGCAGTACTTC. It encodes CASSEGGQYEQYF.

This clonotype was detected ten times or more. This chain connects TRBV20-1 to TRBJ1-1; weak D call: TRBD1 (5 bases). Germline V gene lookup returns CDR1 DFQATT and CDR2 SNEGSKA (reference sequence). This CDR3 region has 14 residues. The V end was cut by 5 bases, the J end by 4 bases, with 17 bases between. The CDR3 sequence: CSALPQGGSTEAFF. The CDR3 coding sequence is TGCAGTGCTTTACCTCAGGGAGGCAGCACTGAAGCTTTCTTT.

This clonotype was seen once. Relative to the germline gene, one junction end is altered; a read error may explain this. This rearrangement joins TRBV11-2 to TRBJ1-6; perhaps TRBD1 as D (5 bases). CDR1 and CDR2 from the germline V gene are SGHAT and FQNNGV. The CDR3 is made up of 13 amino acids. This CDR3 reads CASSLGTRSHLHF. The CDR3 DNA is TGTGCCAGCAGCTTGGGGACCAGATCACACCTCCACTTT.

This clonotype was seen many times. This rearrangement joins TRBV13 to TRBJ1-2; D gene uncertain. V lost 1 base and J lost 7, with 10 bases in between. The length of the CDR3 is 13 residues. Germline-derived CDR1 and CDR2 are PRHDT and FYEKMQ (reference sequence). Here the CDR3 reads CASSLAGAPGYTF. CDR3 DNA sequence: TGTGCCAGCAGCTTAGCGGGCGCGCCTGGCTACACCTTC.

In its sample, this clonotype was seen many times. The chain uses TRBV28 and TRBJ2-7; D assignment may be TRBD1 or TRBD2 (5 bases each). CDR1 and CDR2 (germline): MDHEN, SYDVKM. V was clipped by 10 bases and J by 2 bases, with 12 bases between them. The CDR3 spans 12 residues. The CDR3 DNA reads as TGTGCCACCCGGGACGACGCCTACGAGCAGTACTTC. Translated, it gives CATRDDAYEQYF.

This clonotype appeared many times. The DNA of the CDR3 is TGTGCCAGTAACCTAGCGGGAGGCCCCGGGGAGACCCAGTACTTC. It codes for CASNLAGGPGETQYF. V is TRBV19 and J is TRBJ2-5; the match to TRBD2 covers 11 bases. This CDR3 region has 15 residues. V lost 7 bases and J lost 5; bases outside the gene matches: 9. Germline lookup yields CDR1 LNHDA and CDR2 SQIVND (reference sequence).